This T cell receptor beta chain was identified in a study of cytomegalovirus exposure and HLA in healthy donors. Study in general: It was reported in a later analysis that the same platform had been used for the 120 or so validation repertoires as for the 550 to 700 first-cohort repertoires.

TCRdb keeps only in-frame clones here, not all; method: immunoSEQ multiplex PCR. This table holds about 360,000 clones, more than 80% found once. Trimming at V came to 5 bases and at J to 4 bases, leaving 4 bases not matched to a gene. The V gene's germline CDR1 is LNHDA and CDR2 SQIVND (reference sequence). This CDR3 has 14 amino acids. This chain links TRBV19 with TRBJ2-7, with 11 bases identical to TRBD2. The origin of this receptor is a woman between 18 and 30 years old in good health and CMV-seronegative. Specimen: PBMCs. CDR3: CASSGTSGAYEQYF. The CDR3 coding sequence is TGTGCCAGTAGTGGGACTAGCGGAGCTTACGAGCAGTACTTC.